Each of the 24 T cell receptor beta chains below was sequenced from the same sample in a study of T cells in localized non-small cell lung cancer. TCRdb's table, derived via immunoSEQ multiplex PCR, lists solely in-frame clones and lacks some. The sample holds around 91,000 clones, approximately 86% seen once. The sequencing here drew on peripheral blood, taken before any cancer treatment. These receptors were taken from a man aged 35-75 years with stage I squamous cell lung carcinoma.

The V gene is TRBV7-8, the J gene TRBJ1-5; no clear D gene. The germline V gene has CDR1 SGHVS and CDR2 FQNEAQ. CDR3 length: 14 residues. Trimming shortened V by 5 bases and J by 11 bases, and 19 bases separated the two germline ends. The CDR3 bases are TGTGCCAGCAGCCCCGCAGGCCCTACGGGAGCCCAGCATTTT. Protein product: CASSPAGPTGAQHF.

The chain couples TRBV7-3 to TRBJ2-2, with D hard to call. V was cut by 0 bases and J by 7 bases, with 12 bases left in between. The CDR3 sequence is 15 residues long. Germline V gene lookup returns CDR1 SGHTA and CDR2 FQGTGA. CDR3 nucleotide sequence: TGTGCCAGCAGCTTAACGGGTGGTTCTCGCGGGGAGCTGTTTTTT. This gives the protein CASSLTGGSRGELFF.

J is TRBJ2-2 and V is TRBV5-5, with 14 bases lining up with TRBD2. The V and J ends lost 4 bases and 7 bases, in that order; junction bases with no gene match: 6. CDR1 is SGHKS, CDR2 YYEKEE, per germline (reference sequence). This CDR3 spans 16 amino acids. This chain's CDR3 is CASSGTSGGSIGELFF. The CDR3 coding sequence is TGTGCCAGCAGCGGGACTAGCGGGGGTTCTATCGGGGAGCTGTTTTTT.

The V gene is TRBV28, the J gene TRBJ1-2; D remains unclear. CDR3 size: 12 residues. Germline V CDR1 and CDR2: MDHEN, SYDVKM. V dropped 3 bases and J dropped 7 bases, with 9 bases sitting between them. Here the CDR3 reads CASSFLRSGYTF. Here the CDR3 DNA reads TGTGCCAGCAGTTTTTTGAGGAGTGGCTACACCTTC.

The chain is built from TRBV7-9 and TRBJ1-4; tentative D call: TRBD1 (6 bases). Germline values: CDR1 SEHNR, CDR2 FQNEAQ (reference sequence). The CDR3 is 14 amino acids. Trimming pared 1 base from V and 7 bases from J, leaving 10 bases between. The CDR3 nucleotides are TGTGCCAGCAGCTTAGGAGGGGGATCTGAAAAACTGTTTTTT. Translated, it gives CASSLGGGSEKLFF.

The chain employs TRBV19 and TRBJ1-2, with D tentatively TRBD1 (5 bases). CDR3 length equals 14 residues. The germline V gene encodes CDR1 LNHDA and CDR2 SQIVND (reference sequence). Trimming took 5 bases from V and 1 from J, leaving 11 bases between them. Written as DNA, the CDR3 is TGTGCCAGTAGTCAGCCGGGGGGTAACTATGGCTACACCTTC. Protein: CASSQPGGNYGYTF.

The rearrangement links TRBV4-1 to TRBJ1-4; D not resolved. The germline V and J ends were trimmed by 2 bases and 8 bases, with 9 bases remaining between them. The CDR3 has 13 amino acids. Germline V gene sequence: CDR1 MGHRA, CDR2 YSYEKL. CDR3 nucleotide sequence: TGCGCCAGCAGCCAACTCTTGAAGGAAAAACTGTTTTTT. Its protein product is CASSQLLKEKLFF.

The chain carries TRBV19 and TRBJ2-2; D call uncertain. This CDR3 contains 13 residues. Germline CDR1 and CDR2: LNHDA and SQIVND (reference sequence). With 2 bases removed from V and 5 bases from J, the gap between germline ends came to 6 bases. The CDR3 DNA sequence: TGTGCCAGTAGTATAATAGGGACCGGGGAGCTGTTTTTT. It specifies CASSIIGTGELFF.

This chain joins TRBV7-9 and TRBJ1-6; D is unclear. V gave up 0 bases and J gave up 12 bases, with 15 bases separating them. The CDR3 has 15 residues. CDR1 is SEHNR and CDR2 is FQNEAQ in the germline V gene (reference sequence). CDR3 in amino acids: CASSLALTEDKPLHF. Written as DNA, the CDR3 is TGTGCCAGCAGCTTAGCGTTAACAGAAGATAAACCCCTCCACTTT.

This clone was observed a handful of times. The rearrangement uses TRBV5-4 and TRBJ1-6, with D possibly TRBD1 on 5 matching bases. V lost 4 bases and J lost 9, with 17 bases in between. The CDR3 is made up of 15 amino acids. The germline gives CDR1 SGHNT, CDR2 YYREEE (reference sequence). The CDR3 protein is CASSLQGSPASPLHF. The CDR3 DNA follows: TGTGCCAGCAGCCTGCAGGGTTCTCCTGCTTCACCCCTCCACTTT.

The chain is built from TRBV28 and TRBJ1-4; possible D gene TRBD1, 5 bases. The V and J ends lost 5 bases and 8 bases respectively, with 15 bases between them. The CDR3 totals 14 residues. CDR1 MDHEN and CDR2 SYDVKM come from the germline V gene. The CDR3 DNA follows: TGTGCCAGCAGTCTGCCGGCAGGGCGGGAAAAACTGTTTTTT. Amino acid sequence: CASSLPAGREKLFF. The full variable domain, its missing parts supplied by reference TRBV28 and TRBJ1-4, is DVKVTQSSRYLVKRTGEKVFLECVQDMDHENMFWYRQDPGLGLRLIYFSYDVKMKEKGDIPEGYSVSREKKERFSLILESASTNQTSMYLCASSLPAGREKLFFGSGTQLSVL.

A few counts support this clone. The V call is TRBV5-4, the J call TRBJ2-2, with TRBD1 matching 9 bases. Germline assignment: CDR1 SGHNT and CDR2 YYREEE (reference sequence). The CDR3 sequence is 16 residues long. Trimming at V came to 2 bases and at J to 5 bases, leaving 7 bases not matched to a gene. As DNA, the CDR3 is TGTGCCAGCAGCTTAAGGGGACAGGGACGGACCGGGGAGCTGTTTTTT. Its translation is CASSLRGQGRTGELFF. Full variable domain (remainder filled in from reference TRBV5-4 and TRBJ2-2): ETGVTQSPTHLIKTRGQQVTLRCSSQSGHNTVSWYQQALGQGPQFIFQYYREEENGRGNFPPRFSGLQFPNYSSELNVNALELDDSALYLCASSLRGQGRTGELFFGEGSRLTVL.

This clone was seen a few times. This chain connects TRBV11-3 to TRBJ2-1; tentatively, D is TRBD2 (6 bases). This CDR3 has 17 amino acids. Trimming cost V 5 bases and J 0 bases, with 17 bases left between them. Germline V gene sequence: CDR1 SGHNT, CDR2 YENEEA. Here the CDR3 DNA reads TGTGCCAGCAGCAACACATGGGAGGAGAGCTCCTACAATGAGCAGTTCTTC. It yields the protein CASSNTWEESSYNEQFF.

The count of this clone is one. The V gene is TRBV9, the J gene TRBJ2-1; 10 bases map to TRBD2. The V gene's germline CDR1 is SGDLS and CDR2 YYNGEE. The CDR3 totals 16 residues. V was clipped by 6 bases and J by 1 base; unmatched bases: 7. CDR3 protein: CASTLSGGSSYNEQFF. As DNA, the CDR3 is TGTGCCAGCACCCTTAGCGGGGGGAGTTCCTACAATGAGCAGTTCTTC.

The rearrangement uses TRBV2 and TRBJ1-5; the match to TRBD1 covers 8 bases. CDR3 size: 15 residues. Trimming removed 6 bases from V and 6 bases from J; junction bases left unmatched: 10. Germline V gene lookup returns CDR1 SNHLY and CDR2 FYNNEI. CDR3 in amino acids: CASRTGTGAGQPQHF. CDR3 nucleotides: TGTGCCAGCAGGACCGGGACAGGTGCAGGTCAGCCCCAGCATTTT.

The chain carries TRBV2 and TRBJ2-3; TRBD2 matches at 13 bases. Germline CDR1 and CDR2: SNHLY and FYNNEI. There are 16 residues in the CDR3. V was clipped by 7 bases and J by 2 bases; unmatched bases: 6. The CDR3 DNA reads TGTGCCAGCATGGGGACTAGCGGGGAAAACACAGATACGCAGTATTTT. It is translated as CASMGTSGENTDTQYF.

This chain connects TRBV6-1 to TRBJ1-5; perhaps TRBD1 as D (5 bases). Germline V gives CDR1 MNHNS, CDR2 SASEGT. This CDR3 is built from 18 residues. V lost 1 base to trimming and J lost 0 bases, with 16 bases between them. The CDR3 DNA reads as TGTGCCAGCAGTGAAGTGACAGATTCTATTTATAGCAATCAGCCCCAGCATTTT. Encoded protein: CASSEVTDSIYSNQPQHF.

The rearrangement joins TRBV5-1 to TRBJ2-5; D might be TRBD1 (5 bases). The V and J ends lost 4 bases and 2 bases respectively, with 18 bases between them. Germline V gives CDR1 SGHRS, CDR2 YFSETQ. CDR3 size: 16 residues. The CDR3 sequence is CASSRLSSGIQETQYF. In nucleotides, the CDR3 is TGCGCCAGCAGCCGTCTTAGTTCAGGGATTCAAGAGACCCAGTACTTC. The full variable domain, with the rest looked up from reference TRBV5-1 and TRBJ2-5, is KAGVTQTPRYLIKTRGQQVTLSCSPISGHRSVSWYQQTPGQGLQFLFEYFSETQRNKGNFPGRFSGRQFSNSRSEMNVSTLELGDSALYLCASSRLSSGIQETQYFGPGTRLLVL.

This clone has just a few counts. The rearrangement links TRBV4-2 to TRBJ2-2, with D perhaps assigned TRBD1 or TRBD2 (5 bases each). Between the trimmed V and J ends, which lost 0 bases and 6 bases, there was a span of 8 bases. Germline CDR1 is LGHNA and CDR2 is YNFKEQ. The CDR3 has 14 residues. The CDR3 region is CASSQDMGAGELFF. The CDR3 coding sequence is TGTGCCAGCAGCCAAGATATGGGGGCCGGGGAGCTGTTTTTT.

This clone showed up just once. The chain employs TRBV9 and TRBJ2-1, with 10 bases matching TRBD2. This CDR3 is 16 amino acids long. V was pared by 6 bases and J by 4 bases, with 10 bases of the junction left unmatched. Per the germline V gene, CDR1 is SGDLS and CDR2 is YYNGEE. In DNA form, the CDR3 reads TGTGCCAGCAACCAGGGGGGGACTAGCGCTTACAATGAGCAGTTCTTC. It codes for CASNQGGTSAYNEQFF.

This rearrangement joins TRBV6-6 to TRBJ1-5; 7 nucleotides agree with TRBD1. The CDR3 spans 16 residues. V gave up 6 bases and J gave up 0 bases; unmatched junction bases: 8. Germline loops: CDR1 MNHNY, CDR2 SVGAGI (reference sequence). DNA for the CDR3: TGTGCCAGCAGCCTTACGACAGGGAGTAGCAATCAGCCCCAGCATTTT. This translates into CASSLTTGSSNQPQHF.

V is TRBV18 and J is TRBJ1-5; 10 bases line up with TRBD1. Per germline, CDR1 KGHSH and CDR2 LQKENI. The CDR3 sequence is 15 residues long. Trimming removed 3 bases from V and 6 bases from J; junction bases left unmatched: 5. CDR3 amino acids: CASSPGQGGGQPQHF. DNA of the CDR3: TGTGCCAGCTCACCCGGACAGGGGGGAGGTCAGCCCCAGCATTTT.

The V call is TRBV5-1, the J call TRBJ2-5; D call uncertain. Looked up from germline, CDR1 is SGHRS and CDR2 is YFSETQ. This CDR3 contains 13 residues. Trimming took 0 bases from V and 2 from J, leaving 5 bases between them. The CDR3 is CASSLAVQETQYF. The DNA for the CDR3 is TGCGCCAGCAGCTTGGCGGTTCAAGAGACCCAGTACTTC.

In this sample, this clone turned up a few times. This chain joins TRBV19 and TRBJ1-6, with TRBD1 matching 7 bases. The length of the CDR3 is 13 residues. Germline lookup yields CDR1 LNHDA and CDR2 SQIVND (reference sequence). V dropped 10 bases and J dropped 7; count of bases not matched to a gene: 7. The CDR3 loop is CATADRANSPLHF. CDR3 nucleotide sequence: TGTGCCACCGCAGACAGGGCGAATTCACCCCTCCACTTT.